These 24 T cell receptor beta chains came from one sample sequenced in a study of regulatory T cells in long-lasting Graves disease. The time point here: newly diagnosed GD, antithyroid drugs for less than 3 months. PBMC RNA was the source of the TCR library. In building TCR beta libraries, iRepertoire HTBI primers were used together with Arm-PCR of CDR3 regions. Each CDR3 protein gets one entry after TCRdb re-called the multiplex PCR reads with MiXCR. The sample holds 450,000 to 650,000 distinct CDR3 sequences; more than 15% are singletons and the top ten take about 25%. This sample also appeared in a second study, on T cells in Graves' hyperthyroidism and ophthalmopathy.

Sequenced here: peripheral blood mononuclear cells (PBMCs), sampled at new diagnosis, from a patient treated with antithyroid drugs. Receptors were obtained from a woman aged 35-65 years with Graves disease.

This clonotype was detected many times. This chain links TRBV12-3 or TRBV12-4 with TRBJ2-7; 7 nucleotides line up with TRBD1. The V gene end was trimmed by 4 bases and the J gene end by 2 bases; junction bases not matched to a gene: 2. The CDR3 runs to 13 residues. The CDR3 region has the DNA TGTGCCAGCAGTTCAGGGACAGCCTACGAGCAGTACTTC. Translating it yields CASSSGTAYEQYF.

The sample holds many counts of this clonotype. This sequence joins TRBV11-2 and TRBJ2-3; D is possibly TRBD1 (5 bases). Germline V lookup: CDR1 SGHAT, CDR2 FQNNGV. Between the trimmed V and J ends, which lost 11 bases and 0 bases, there was a span of 12 bases. The CDR3 contains 13 residues. CDR3 DNA: TGTGCCGGTGGGGCCGGAAGCACAGATACGCAGTATTTT. Translation gives CAGGAGSTDTQYF.

The sample holds a few counts of this clonotype. The chain links TRBV7-2 to TRBJ2-7; TRBD1 matches 8 bases. The germline V gene has CDR1 SGHTA and CDR2 FQGNSA. The J segment lost 3 bases and the V segment lost 2 bases, leaving 6 bases of the junction unmatched. This CDR3 comprises 15 residues. Here the CDR3 DNA reads TGTGCCAGCAGCTTAAATTCAGGACAGGGCTACGAGCAGTACTTC. Translating gives CASSLNSGQGYEQYF.

Here the CDR3 DNA reads TGTGCCTGGGGTACACAGGGCTTCCCAACTAATGAAAAACTGTTTTTT. Amino acids: CAWGTQGFPTNEKLFF. The J gene is TRBJ1-4, the V gene TRBV30; tentative D call: TRBD1 (6 bases). V lost 5 bases, J lost 0 bases, and 16 bases lay in between. Germline V gene lookup returns CDR1 GTSNPN and CDR2 SVGIG (reference sequence). CDR3 length equals 16 residues.

This sequence joins TRBV5-1 and TRBJ2-5, with D possibly matching TRBD2 (5 bases). V lost 0 bases, J lost 5 bases, and 11 bases lay in between. This CDR3 has 14 amino acids. The germline V gene encodes CDR1 SGHRS and CDR2 YFSETQ. CDR3 sequence: CASSLGPSSETQYF. CDR3 sequence (DNA): TGCGCCAGCAGCTTGGGTCCTAGCTCGGAGACCCAGTACTTC. The entire variable domain, with the rest obtained from reference TRBV5-1 and TRBJ2-5, is as follows: KAGVTQTPRYLIKTRGQQVTLSCSPISGHRSVSWYQQTPGQGLQFLFEYFSETQRNKGNFPGRFSGRQFSNSRSEMNVSTLELGDSALYLCASSLGPSSETQYFGPGTRLLVL.

This clonotype showed up many times. V and J are TRBV28 and TRBJ1-5; 11 bases line up with TRBD1. The length of the CDR3 is 15 residues. Germline lookup yields CDR1 MDHEN and CDR2 SYDVKM. With 3 bases clipped from V and 6 bases from J, the junction kept 4 bases outside the gene matches. The CDR3: CASSLDRGLSQPQHF. For the CDR3, the DNA is TGTGCCAGCAGTTTGGACAGGGGGCTTTCTCAGCCCCAGCATTTT.

This rearrangement joins TRBV14 to TRBJ1-1; maybe TRBD1 (6 bases). V was pared by 1 base and J by 6 bases, with 15 bases between. Germline CDR1 and CDR2: SGHDN and FVKESK. There are 15 residues in the CDR3. DNA for the CDR3: TGTGCCAGCAGCCAAGGTCTGGGGGCGGGAGCTGAAGCTTTCTTT. This gives the protein CASSQGLGAGAEAFF.

This clonotype was observed a handful of times. CDR3 DNA: TGTGCCTGGAGGGGGGCGAGGGCACCCCTCCACTTT. Its protein is CAWRGARAPLHF. The chain carries TRBV30 and TRBJ1-6, with D possibly matching TRBD1 (6 bases). The CDR3 is 12 residues long. V was clipped by 3 bases and J by 11 bases, with 11 bases between them. Germline loops: CDR1 GTSNPN, CDR2 SVGIG (reference sequence).

The J gene is TRBJ2-3, the V gene TRBV4-1; 7 nucleotides align to TRBD1. Trimming at V came to 2 bases and at J to 4 bases, leaving 15 bases not matched to a gene. Germline V lookup: CDR1 MGHRA, CDR2 YSYEKL. The CDR3 sequence is 18 residues long. CDR3 amino acids: CASSQYRPDGTAADTQYF. CDR3 in DNA: TGCGCCAGCAGCCAATATAGGCCCGACGGGACAGCAGCAGATACGCAGTATTTT.

This clonotype has more than one count but fewer than ten. The chain has TRBV6-1 and TRBJ1-4, with D unresolved. The germline CDR1 and CDR2 sequences are MNHNS and SASEGT. V lost 7 bases and J lost 0, with 6 bases in between. The length of the CDR3 is 13 residues. The CDR3 DNA is TGTGCCAGCACTAGTGCAACTAATGAAAAACTGTTTTTT. Amino acid sequence: CASTSATNEKLFF.

The chain employs TRBV6-9 and TRBJ1-5; possible D gene TRBD1, 5 bases. Germline V CDR1 and CDR2: MNHGY, SVAAGI. The V gene lost 2 bases and the J gene lost 3 bases, with 11 bases spanning the gap. The CDR3 covers 15 residues. The CDR3 coding sequence is TGTGCCAGCAGTTATGGGCGACAGTACAATCAGCCCCAGCATTTT. Protein: CASSYGRQYNQPQHF.

This clonotype was seen many times. This chain links TRBV11-2 with TRBJ1-1, with D hard to call. V was clipped by 4 bases and J by 2 bases, with 8 bases between them. From germline, CDR1 is SGHAT and CDR2 FQNNGV. The CDR3 extends over 13 amino acids. The CDR3 loop reads CASSSHVNTEAFF. The CDR3 DNA follows: TGTGCCAGCAGCTCACACGTAAACACTGAAGCTTTCTTT.

This clonotype was recorded at least ten times. The chain carries TRBV20-1 and TRBJ1-1; 7 bases line up with TRBD1. The CDR3 consists of 11 residues. Germline CDR1 DFQATT, CDR2 SNEGSKA (reference sequence). The CDR3 region is CRGRDSTEAFF. CDR3 coding DNA: TGCAGGGGGAGGGACAGCACTGAAGCTTTCTTT.

In its sample, this clonotype was seen a few times. This chain connects TRBV6-1 to TRBJ1-2; D remains unclear. The germline V gene has CDR1 MNHNS and CDR2 SASEGT. The V end lost 6 bases, the J end lost 3 bases, and 5 bases lay between the germline ends. The CDR3 covers 11 residues. The chain's CDR3 is CASRWDYGYTF. In nucleotides, the CDR3 is TGTGCCAGCAGGTGGGACTATGGCTACACCTTC.

This clonotype has just a few counts. The J gene is TRBJ1-5, the V gene TRBV27; D is unresolved. CDR1 is MNHEY, CDR2 SMNVEV, per germline (reference sequence). The germline V and J ends were trimmed by 5 bases and 0 bases, with 11 bases remaining between them. The CDR3 has 15 residues. The DNA for the CDR3 is TGTGCCAGCAGTGAATCACGATATAGCAATCAGCCCCAGCATTTT. Its translation: CASSESRYSNQPQHF.

This clonotype was recorded at least ten times. In DNA, the CDR3 is TGTGCCAGCAGCTCTCCCCCTGGAGCGGGGGGCCCCACAGATACGCAGTATTTT. Translating gives CASSSPPGAGGPTDTQYF. This sequence joins TRBV7-2 and TRBJ2-3; the match to TRBD2 covers 9 bases. V shed 4 bases, J shed 2 bases, and the junction held 13 bases outside the gene matches. Germline V gene sequence: CDR1 SGHTA, CDR2 FQGNSA. The CDR3 runs to 18 residues.

The chain joins TRBV5-1 to TRBJ2-5; D is unresolved. Germline values: CDR1 SGHRS, CDR2 YFSETQ. CDR3 length equals 15 residues. V lost 2 bases, J lost 5 bases, and 16 bases lay in between. The CDR3 reads CASSLASTPGETQYF. As DNA, the CDR3 is TGCGCCAGCAGCTTAGCGTCGACCCCCGGGGAGACCCAGTACTTC.

The genes are TRBV24-1 and TRBJ2-2; D is unclear. This CDR3 region has 15 residues. Germline loops: CDR1 KGHDR, CDR2 SFDVKD. Trimming pared 9 bases from V and 1 base from J, leaving 14 bases between. For the CDR3, the DNA is TGTGCCACCGAGGACGTCAAAAAGAACACCGGGGAGCTGTTTTTT. This gives the protein CATEDVKKNTGELFF.

This clonotype was recorded at least ten times. This chain links TRBV29-1 with TRBJ1-1; TRBD1 aligns across 8 bases. The CDR3 extends over 15 amino acids. Germline V gives CDR1 SQVTM, CDR2 ANQGSEA. J gave up 0 bases and V 4 bases, and 7 bases lay outside the gene matches. Written as DNA, the CDR3 is TGCAGCGTTGCCGGGACAGGCATCATGAACACTGAAGCTTTCTTT. This sequence encodes CSVAGTGIMNTEAFF.

The sample holds many counts of this clonotype. J is TRBJ2-1 and V is TRBV18, with D perhaps TRBD1 (6 bases). CDR1 and CDR2 (germline): KGHSH, LQKENI. The CDR3 is made up of 16 amino acids. V dropped 0 bases and J dropped 10 bases, with 19 bases sitting between them. The CDR3 protein is CASSPPGFQGMGEQFF. In nucleotides, the CDR3 is TGTGCCAGCTCACCACCGGGTTTTCAGGGGATGGGCGAGCAGTTCTTC.

This clonotype occurred many times. V usage is TRBV11-2 and J usage is TRBJ2-1; perhaps TRBD2 as D (6 bases). The V gene's germline CDR1 is SGHAT and CDR2 FQNNGV. This CDR3 comprises 15 residues. Between the trimmed V and J ends, which lost 6 bases and 0 bases, there was a span of 12 bases. CDR3 DNA sequence: TGTGCCAGCAGTCCTCGGGGGAGCTCCTACAATGAGCAGTTCTTC. Its protein is CASSPRGSSYNEQFF.

At least ten counts were recorded for this clonotype. This chain joins TRBV6-1 and TRBJ1-1; D is possibly TRBD1 (5 bases). The germline V gene has CDR1 MNHNS and CDR2 SASEGT. Trimming stripped 6 bases from V and 0 bases from J, with 14 bases between. The length of the CDR3 is 15 residues. CDR3 nucleotide sequence: TGTGCCAGCAGGGCCCTAGGGGCGGTGAACACTGAAGCTTTCTTT. Its translation is CASRALGAVNTEAFF.

Many counts were recorded for this clonotype. This chain connects TRBV12-3 or TRBV12-4 to TRBJ2-1, with D possibly called TRBD1 or TRBD2 (6 bases each). This CDR3 is 14 amino acids long. The ends were cut back, 5 bases at V and 4 bases at J, with 12 bases in the middle. CDR3 nucleotide sequence: TGTGCCAGCAGTGCGGGACACCTATACAATGAGCAGTTCTTC. It translates to CASSAGHLYNEQFF.

This clonotype has ten or more counts. In DNA, the CDR3 is TGTGCCAGCTCACAAGAAATGAACACTGAAGCTTTCTTT. It is translated as CASSQEMNTEAFF. The chain joins TRBV18 to TRBJ1-1; no reliable D call. Trimming took off 4 bases at V and 0 bases at J, with 6 bases between the two ends. Per germline, CDR1 KGHSH and CDR2 LQKENI. The CDR3 is made up of 13 amino acids.